This entry describes one T cell receptor (beta chain). This specimen comes from a study of T cell changes during pregnancy in multiple sclerosis. Method: immunoSEQ multiplex PCR; TCRdb's copy keeps in-frame clones and lacks some. Of more than 70,000 clones detected, approximately 89% appear once; the ten largest clones hold 0.9% to 0.95%. Germline V lookup: CDR1 PRHDT, CDR2 FYEKMQ (reference sequence). The CDR3 loop spans 13 amino acids. Trimming stripped 3 bases from V and 3 bases from J, with 8 bases between. The clonotype was recovered from a female donor with multiple sclerosis, enrolled in a pregnancy study. V is TRBV13 and J is TRBJ2-5, with D maybe TRBD1 (6 bases). The sequencing here drew on peripheral blood, taken before pregnancy. CDR3 protein: CASSLWTEETQYF. The CDR3 DNA is TGTGCCAGCAGCTTGTGGACAGAAGAGACCCAGTACTTC.